This T cell receptor (beta chain) was retrieved from a study of blood T cell repertoires in COVID-19. Study information: The samples span acute and convalescent COVID-19 from the United States, Italy and Spain. PBMCs, B-cell-depleted T cells, or T cells provided the cDNA or gDNA that made up the material.

Many counts were recorded for this clone. Per the original methods: By means of reference gene primer amplification, nucleated cell counts were estimated. The table came from immunoSEQ multiplex PCR; TCRdb's copy has only in-frame clones and leaves some out. V and J calls and clone size are as listed in that table; D and trimming were resolved from the DNA. Found here are 100,000 to 120,000 clones, 70% to 85% of them singletons; the top ten hold around 1.7%. V lost 3 bases and J lost 7; bases outside the gene matches: 8. There are 15 residues in the CDR3. Germline V CDR1 and CDR2: LNHNV, YYDKDF (reference sequence).

The clonotype originates from a woman aged 35 to 49 with acute or convalescent COVID-19. The chain uses TRBV15 and TRBJ1-4, with 7 bases that match TRBD1. The specimen was peripheral blood. CDR3 DNA sequence: TGTGCCACCAGCAGGGAGACAGGGACGAGTGAAAAACTGTTTTTT. It specifies CATSRETGTSEKLFF. Supplemented by reference TRBV15 and TRBJ1-4, the full variable domain reads DAMVIQNPRYQVTQFGKPVTLSCSQTLNHNVMYWYQQKSSQAPKLLFHYYDKDFNNEADTPDNFQSRRPNTSFCFLDIRSPGLGDTAMYLCATSRETGTSEKLFFGSGTQLSVL.